What follows are 21 T cell receptor beta chains derived from one specimen sequenced in a study of identical twins. TCRdb re-called the 5' RACE reads through MiXCR, storing one row per CDR3 protein. The sample consists of about 700,000 distinct CDR3 sequences, approximately 6% of them appearing once. Sequenced material: naive T cells sorted from blood. The receptors stem from a man aged 18 to 29 in good health.

This clonotype appeared a few times. The chain joins TRBV7-9 to TRBJ1-4; the D is unclear. The CDR3 consists of 15 residues. Germline-derived CDR1 and CDR2 are SEHNR and FQNEAQ (reference sequence). The V and J ends lost 5 bases and 4 bases respectively, with 14 bases between them. CDR3 sequence (DNA): TGTGCCAGCAGCACAACAAGCGAGTTTAATGAAAAACTGTTTTTT. Translation gives CASSTTSEFNEKLFF. The full variable domain, completed using reference TRBV7-9 and TRBJ1-4, is DTGVSQNPRHKITKRGQNVTFRCDPISEHNRLYWYRQTLGQGPEFLTYFQNEAQLEKSRLLSDRFSAERPKGSFSTLEIQRTEQGDSAMYLCASSTTSEFNEKLFFGSGTQLSVL.

The rearrangement uses TRBV6-5 and TRBJ2-3; D is perhaps TRBD1 (6 bases). Trimming left V 0 bases short and J 0 bases short, with 13 bases between. CDR3 length: 17 residues. Germline CDR1 reads MNHEY; CDR2 reads SVGAGI. In nucleotides, the CDR3 is TGTGCCAGCAGTTACTCTCCAGGGGCCCCTAGCACAGATACGCAGTATTTT. It translates to CASSYSPGAPSTDTQYF.

This clonotype was seen at least ten times. This rearrangement joins TRBV5-1 to TRBJ2-1; D is unclear. The CDR3 sequence is 15 residues long. The germline V gene encodes CDR1 SGHRS and CDR2 YFSETQ. Trimming left V 4 bases short and J 2 bases short, with 13 bases between. The CDR3 region has the DNA TGCGCCAGCAGCCAGGAAATTGGCCCCTACAATGAGCAGTTCTTC. Its translation: CASSQEIGPYNEQFF.

A few counts support this clonotype. The chain has TRBV5-1 and TRBJ2-2; D is unresolved. The V gene lost 0 bases and the J gene lost 6 bases, with 12 bases spanning the gap. CDR3 length: 15 residues. Germline loops: CDR1 SGHRS, CDR2 YFSETQ. This CDR3 is CASSLEYEISGELFF. Here the CDR3 DNA reads TGCGCCAGCAGCTTGGAGTATGAAATCTCCGGGGAGCTGTTTTTT.

This clonotype has only a few counts. The chain combines TRBV28 with TRBJ2-7; 8 positions agree with TRBD1. Germline loops: CDR1 MDHEN, CDR2 SYDVKM. Unmatched junction bases numbered 10, after V lost 5 bases and J lost 4 bases. This CDR3 comprises 15 residues. The CDR3 spells CASSTTGQGLYEQYF. CDR3 sequence (DNA): TGTGCCAGCAGTACAACCGGACAGGGCCTTTACGAGCAGTACTTC. The variable domain in full, with the rest retrieved from reference TRBV28 and TRBJ2-7, is DVKVTQSSRYLVKRTGEKVFLECVQDMDHENMFWYRQDPGLGLRLIYFSYDVKMKEKGDIPEGYSVSREKKERFSLILESASTNQTSMYLCASSTTGQGLYEQYFGPGTRLTVT.

The chain recombines TRBV29-1 with TRBJ2-2, with TRBD1 matching over 8 bases. CDR3 length equals 13 residues. The V gene's germline CDR1 is SQVTM and CDR2 ANQGSEA. CDR3 nucleotides: TGCAGTACCGGACAGGGCGGCACCGGGGAGCTGTTTTTT. It encodes CSTGQGGTGELFF.

The chain has TRBV6-2 or TRBV6-3 and TRBJ2-7; D is possibly TRBD1 (5 bases). The CDR3 length is 13 residues. V gave up 4 bases and J gave up 1 base, with 8 bases separating them. Per germline, CDR1 MNHEY and CDR2 SVGEGT. CDR3 bases: TGTGCCAGCAGTTGGGGCTGGTCCTACGAGCAGTACTTC. Its protein is CASSWGWSYEQYF.

This clonotype showed up many times. The rearrangement links TRBV25-1 to TRBJ2-1, with D unclear. This CDR3 comprises 12 residues. Trimming removed 1 base at V and 12 bases at J, with 10 bases between. Germline CDR1 and CDR2: MGHDK and SYGVNS. The CDR3 DNA reads TGTGCCAGCAGTGAATTGGGTATCGGGCAGTTCTTC. Its translation is CASSELGIGQFF. Looking up the rest from reference TRBV25-1 and TRBJ2-1 gives the full variable domain: EADIYQTPRYLVIGTGKKITLECSQTMGHDKMYWYQQDPGMELHLIHYSYGVNSTEKGDLSSESTVSRIRTEHFPLTLESARPSHTSQYLCASSELGIGQFFGPGTRLTVL.

The sample holds many counts of this clonotype. The rearrangement joins TRBV4-3 to TRBJ2-2, with 9 nucleotides matching TRBD2. Trimming cost V 4 bases and J 6 bases; bases outside gene matches: 6. CDR1 is LGHNA and CDR2 is YSLEER in the germline V gene. CDR3 length: 15 amino acids. CDR3 sequence: CASSRRTSASGELFF. CDR3 DNA: TGCGCCAGCAGCCGGAGGACTAGCGCTTCCGGGGAGCTGTTTTTT.

This clonotype was counted ten times or more. J is TRBJ2-5 and V is TRBV11-2, with D possibly being TRBD1 or TRBD2 (5 bases each). CDR3 length: 13 amino acids. Germline V lookup: CDR1 SGHAT, CDR2 FQNNGV. Trimming removed 6 bases from V and 5 bases from J, with 13 bases in between. The CDR3 here is CASRSGPGETQYF. The CDR3 DNA reads as TGTGCCAGCAGATCGGGACCGGGGGAGACCCAGTACTTC.

This clonotype was counted between two and nine times. The rearrangement joins TRBV9 to TRBJ2-3, with D unresolved. The CDR3 totals 15 residues. Germline V gene lookup returns CDR1 SGDLS and CDR2 YYNGEE. Trimming stripped 3 bases from V and 4 bases from J, with 15 bases between. The CDR3, as DNA: TGTGCCAGCAGCGAAGGGTTAGCAGCAGCAGATACGCAGTATTTT. It is translated as CASSEGLAAADTQYF.

This clonotype appeared many times. The chain uses TRBV13 and TRBJ2-7; 14 positions agree with TRBD2. The germline CDR1 and CDR2 sequences are PRHDT and FYEKMQ (reference sequence). V trimming: 5 bases; J trimming: 6 bases; junction bases outside the gene matches: 0. This CDR3 is 13 amino acids long. The CDR3 region has the DNA TGTGCCAGCAGCGGACTAGCGGGAGGCGAGCAGTACGTC. Translation gives CASSGLAGGEQYV.

CDR3 loop: CASRPIAGGPWETQYF. The CDR3 DNA reads TGTGCCAGCAGACCTATAGCGGGAGGGCCCTGGGAGACCCAGTACTTC. This sequence joins TRBV6-2 or TRBV6-3 and TRBJ2-5; 11 positions agree with TRBD2. Per germline, CDR1 MNHEY and CDR2 SVGEGT. The CDR3 is made up of 16 amino acids. The V segment lost 6 bases and the J segment 5 bases; nucleotides outside the gene matches: 11.

This chain connects TRBV7-9 to TRBJ2-1; 13 nucleotides match TRBD2. V was clipped by 5 bases and J by 12 bases; unmatched bases: 10. The CDR3 covers 15 residues. Germline CDR1 SEHNR, CDR2 FQNEAQ (reference sequence). The CDR3 loop reads CASSTGLAGTGGQFF. CDR3 DNA sequence: TGTGCCAGCAGCACGGGACTAGCGGGGACGGGAGGGCAGTTCTTC.

This clonotype has at least ten counts. The chain employs TRBV5-1 and TRBJ1-1, with 7 bases aligning to TRBD1. The CDR3 contains 14 residues. Germline assignment: CDR1 SGHRS and CDR2 YFSETQ. J lost 9 bases, V lost 3 bases, and 11 bases had no gene match. This CDR3 is CASSSTGEAEKAFF. The CDR3 region has the DNA TGCGCCAGCAGCTCCACAGGGGAAGCGGAGAAAGCTTTCTTT. Full variable domain (missing parts from reference TRBV5-1 and TRBJ1-1): KAGVTQTPRYLIKTRGQQVTLSCSPISGHRSVSWYQQTPGQGLQFLFEYFSETQRNKGNFPGRFSGRQFSNSRSEMNVSTLELGDSALYLCASSSTGEAEKAFFGQGTRLTVV.

In its sample, this clonotype was seen many times. The chain combines TRBV20-1 with TRBJ2-1, with TRBD1 matching over 7 bases. The germline V gene encodes CDR1 DFQATT and CDR2 SNEGSKA (reference sequence). The CDR3 runs 13 residues. Trimming at V came to 2 bases and at J to 5 bases, leaving 3 bases not matched to a gene. The CDR3 sequence is CSARPGQDNEQFF. The CDR3 coding sequence is TGCAGTGCTAGACCCGGACAGGACAATGAGCAGTTCTTC.

This clonotype was counted many times. The V call is TRBV7-8, the J call TRBJ2-5; 7 nucleotides align to TRBD1. Germline assignment: CDR1 SGHVS and CDR2 FQNEAQ. The V gene end was trimmed by 2 bases and the J gene end by 4 bases; junction bases not matched to a gene: 7. This CDR3 is 15 amino acids long. CDR3 in DNA: TGTGCCAGCAGCTTAATGACAGGGCACAGAGAGACCCAGTACTTC. The encoded protein is CASSLMTGHRETQYF.

This clonotype was picked up a small number of times. The chain recombines TRBV27 with TRBJ2-1; possible D gene TRBD1, 6 bases. There are 15 residues in the CDR3. V dropped 4 bases and J dropped 6 bases, with 16 bases sitting between them. CDR1 is MNHEY, CDR2 SMNVEV, per germline (reference sequence). The CDR3 nucleotides read TGTGCCAGCAGTTCCCTGGCGGAAGGGGGCAATGAGCAGTTCTTC. Encoded protein: CASSSLAEGGNEQFF.

This clonotype was detected ten times or more. The J gene is TRBJ2-3, the V gene TRBV12-3 or TRBV12-4, with TRBD2 matching 13 bases. V shed 10 bases and J 5 bases; nucleotides not matched to a gene: 6. The length of the CDR3 is 14 residues. The CDR3 DNA follows: TGTGCCACCGCACTAGCGGGAGGGGAAGATACGCAGTATTTT. Encoded protein: CATALAGGEDTQYF.

The chain links TRBV6-1 to TRBJ2-2; TRBD2 matches at 9 bases. The CDR3 spans 18 residues. CDR1 is MNHNS and CDR2 is SASEGT in the germline V gene. Trimming took 6 bases from V and 5 from J; bases not matched to a gene: 16. The CDR3 DNA is TGTGCCAGCAGCCAAGGACTAGCGCAAAAAGGGTTTACCGGGGAGCTGTTTTTT. Protein sequence: CASSQGLAQKGFTGELFF.

In its sample, this clonotype was seen a few times. This rearrangement joins TRBV12-3 or TRBV12-4 to TRBJ1-1, with 8 bases aligning to TRBD1. The CDR3 is 18 residues long. Trimming removed 1 base from V and 0 bases from J; junction bases left unmatched: 10. CDR3 in amino acids: CASSLGRGQAKMNTEAFF. The CDR3 bases are TGTGCCAGCAGTTTAGGGAGGGGACAGGCCAAAATGAACACTGAAGCTTTCTTT.